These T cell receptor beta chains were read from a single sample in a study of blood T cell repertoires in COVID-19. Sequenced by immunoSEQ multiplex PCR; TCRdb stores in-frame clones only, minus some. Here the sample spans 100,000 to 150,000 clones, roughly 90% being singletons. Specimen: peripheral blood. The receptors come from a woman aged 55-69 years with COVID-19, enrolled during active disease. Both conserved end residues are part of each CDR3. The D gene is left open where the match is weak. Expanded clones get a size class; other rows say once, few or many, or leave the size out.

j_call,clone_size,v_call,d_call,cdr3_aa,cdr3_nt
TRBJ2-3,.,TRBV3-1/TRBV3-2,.,CASSQAQGSDTQYF,TGTGCCAGCAGCCAAGCACAGGGATCAGATACGCAGTATTTT
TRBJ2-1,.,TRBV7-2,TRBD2,CASSSRGEINEQFF,TGTGCCAGCAGCTCGCGGGGGGAAATCAATGAGCAGTTCTTC
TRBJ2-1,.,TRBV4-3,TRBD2,CASSQDLPSGGRNEQFF,TGCGCCAGCAGCCAAGATTTGCCTAGCGGAGGGCGAAATGAGCAGTTCTTC
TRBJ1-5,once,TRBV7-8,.,CASSLALSNQPQHF,TGTGCCAGCAGCTTAGCCCTAAGCAATCAGCCCCAGCATTTT
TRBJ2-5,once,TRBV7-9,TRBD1,CASSLGQGVGETQYF,TGTGCCAGCAGCTTAGGACAGGGGGTTGGAGAGACCCAGTACTTC
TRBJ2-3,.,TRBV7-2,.,CASSSDASTDTQYF,TGTGCCAGCAGCTCAGATGCTAGCACAGATACGCAGTATTTT
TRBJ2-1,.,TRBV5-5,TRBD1,CASSMTGGIYNEQFF,TGTGCCAGCAGCATGACAGGGGGAATCTACAATGAGCAGTTCTTC
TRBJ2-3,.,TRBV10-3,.,CASGVHTDTQYF,TGTGCCTCAGGGGTGCACACAGATACGCAGTATTTT
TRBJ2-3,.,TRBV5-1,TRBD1,CASSPGTVRYF,TGCGCCAGCAGCCCCGGGACAGTTCGGTATTTT
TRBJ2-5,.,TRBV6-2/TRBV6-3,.,CASSYLTGRETQYF,TGTGCCAGCAGTTACCTAACAGGGAGAGAGACCCAGTACTTC
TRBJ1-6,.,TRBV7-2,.,CASSLISSPLHF,TGTGCCAGCAGCTTAATCAGTTCACCCCTCCACTTT
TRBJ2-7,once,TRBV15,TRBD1,CATSRLIPGQTFGLYEQYF,TGTGCCACCAGCAGACTCATCCCGGGACAGACCTTTGGGCTGTACGAGCAGTACTTC
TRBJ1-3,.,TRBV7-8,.,CASSLFSQNTIYF,TGTGCCAGCAGCTTATTTAGCCAAAACACCATATATTTT
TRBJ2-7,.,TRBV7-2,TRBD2,CASSERGGTYEQYF,TGTGCCAGCAGCGAGCGGGGGGGCACCTACGAGCAGTACTTC
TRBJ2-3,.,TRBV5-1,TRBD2,CASSLGLAGGTFTDTQYF,TGCGCCAGCAGCCTAGGACTAGCGGGGGGGACTTTCACAGATACGCAGTATTTT
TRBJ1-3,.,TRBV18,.,CASSPGQGISGNTIYF,TGTGCCAGCTCACCGGGACAAGGAATCTCTGGAAACACCATATATTTT
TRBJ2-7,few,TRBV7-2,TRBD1,CASAPSPGGTYEQYF,TGTGCCAGCGCCCCAAGTCCAGGGGGCACCTACGAGCAGTACTTC
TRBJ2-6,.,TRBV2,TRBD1,CASSPRTGNTGANVLTF,TGTGCCAGCAGCCCTAGGACAGGGAATACTGGGGCCAACGTCCTGACTTTC
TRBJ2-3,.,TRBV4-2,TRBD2,CASSQDGRGELPSTDTQYF,TGTGCCAGCAGCCAAGATGGGCGGGGGGAACTCCCTAGCACAGATACGCAGTATTTT
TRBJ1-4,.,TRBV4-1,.,CASSQVETEYEKLFF,TGCGCCAGCAGCCAAGTGGAAACAGAATATGAAAAACTGTTTTTT
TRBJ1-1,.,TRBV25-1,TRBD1,CASSLTTGGTEAFF,TGTGCCAGCAGTCTCACGACAGGGGGCACTGAAGCTTTCTTT
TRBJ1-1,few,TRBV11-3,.,CASSLMRDTEAFF,TGTGCCAGCAGCTTAATGCGGGACACTGAAGCTTTCTTT
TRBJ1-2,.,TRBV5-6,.,CASSLVPGGLHYGYTF,TGTGCCAGCAGCTTGGTTCCGGGGGGGCTGCACTATGGCTACACCTTC
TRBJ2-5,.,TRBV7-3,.,CASSPSGGETQYF,TGTGCCAGCAGCCCCTCCGGGGGAGAGACCCAGTACTTC
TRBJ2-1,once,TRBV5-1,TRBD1,CASSLEDRDYNEQFF,TGCGCCAGCAGCTTGGAGGACAGGGACTACAATGAGCAGTTCTTC
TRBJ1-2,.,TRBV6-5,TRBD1,CASSSGQPYGYTF,TGTGCCAGCAGCTCGGGACAGCCCTATGGCTACACCTTC
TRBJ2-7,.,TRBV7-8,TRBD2,CASSLGGREHSYEQYF,TGTGCCAGCAGCTTAGGAGGGAGGGAGCACTCCTACGAGCAGTACTTC
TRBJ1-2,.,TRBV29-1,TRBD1,CSANLGTGYGYTF,TGCAGCGCCAACCTCGGGACAGGCTATGGCTACACCTTC
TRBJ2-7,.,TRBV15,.,CATSSTEGAYEQYF,TGTGCCACCAGCAGCACAGAAGGGGCCTACGAGCAGTACTTC
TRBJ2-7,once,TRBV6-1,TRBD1,CASSDGQGSYEQYF,TGTGCCAGCAGTGACGGACAGGGATCCTACGAGCAGTACTTC
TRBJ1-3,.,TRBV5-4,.,CASSLSVSGNTIYF,TGTGCCAGCAGCTTGTCGGTTTCGGGAAACACCATATATTTT
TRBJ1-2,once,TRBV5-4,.,CASSLHSTGYTF,TGTGCCAGCAGCTTGCACAGTACGGGCTACACCTTC
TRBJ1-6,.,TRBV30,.,CAVTGGAFNSPLHF,TGTGCCGTGACGGGAGGGGCATTTAATTCACCCCTCCACTTT
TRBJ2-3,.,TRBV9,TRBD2,CASSVGASGRGVDTQYF,TGTGCCAGCAGCGTAGGGGCTAGCGGGCGGGGCGTGGATACGCAGTATTTT
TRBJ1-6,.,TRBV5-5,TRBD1,CASSLGAGGNGSPLHF,TGTGCCAGCAGCCTCGGGGCAGGGGGCAATGGTTCACCCCTCCACTTT
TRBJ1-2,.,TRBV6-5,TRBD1,CASSFRGRDGYTF,TGTGCCAGCAGTTTCAGGGGGCGCGATGGCTACACCTTC
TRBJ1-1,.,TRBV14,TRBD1,CASSRLRPGQGAWEGTEAFF,TGTGCCAGCAGCCGCCTGAGGCCAGGACAGGGGGCCTGGGAGGGCACTGAAGCTTTCTTT
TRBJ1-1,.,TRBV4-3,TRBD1,CASSQDTGGTEAFF,TGCGCCAGCAGCCAAGACACAGGGGGCACTGAAGCTTTCTTT
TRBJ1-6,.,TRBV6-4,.,CASSESDSLNSPLHF,TGTGCCAGCAGTGAATCAGACAGCCTTAATTCACCCCTCCACTTT
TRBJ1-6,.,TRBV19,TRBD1,CASSQTGASPLHF,TGTGCCAGTAGTCAGACAGGGGCTTCACCCCTCCACTTT
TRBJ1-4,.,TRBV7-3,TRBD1,CASRSRQGACEKLFF,TGTGCCAGCAGATCTAGACAGGGGGCGTGTGAAAAACTGTTTTTT
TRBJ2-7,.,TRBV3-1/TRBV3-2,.,CASSQDRTPTYEQYF,TGTGCCAGCAGCCAAGATAGGACTCCAACCTACGAGCAGTACTTC
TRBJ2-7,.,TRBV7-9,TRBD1,CASSVSSYAGTGSSYEQYF,TGTGCCAGCAGCGTTTCATCCTACGCCGGGACAGGGAGCTCCTACGAGCAGTACTTC
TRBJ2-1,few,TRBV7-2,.,CASSFARGAGYNEQFF,TGTGCCAGCAGCTTTGCTCGGGGGGCCGGATACAATGAGCAGTTCTTC
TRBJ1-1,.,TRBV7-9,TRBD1,CASSPTGGGTEAFF,TGTGCCAGCAGCCCTACAGGGGGAGGGACTGAAGCTTTCTTT
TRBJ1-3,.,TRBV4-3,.,CASSQGGSSGNTIYF,TGCGCCAGCAGCCAAGGGGGCAGCTCTGGAAACACCATATATTTT
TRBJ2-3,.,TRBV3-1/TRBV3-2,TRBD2,CASSQVAGDMTSTDTQYF,TGTGCCAGCAGCCAAGTAGCGGGGGACATGACTAGCACAGATACGCAGTATTTT
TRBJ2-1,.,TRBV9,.,CASSVGGLAPNEQFF,TGTGCCAGCAGCGTAGGGGGGCTAGCTCCCAATGAGCAGTTCTTC
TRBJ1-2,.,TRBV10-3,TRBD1,CAMLRDRGNYGYTF,TGTGCCATGTTAAGGGACAGGGGAAACTATGGCTACACCTTC
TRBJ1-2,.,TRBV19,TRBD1,CASQQGARGYTF,TGTGCCAGTCAACAGGGGGCGAGAGGCTACACCTTC
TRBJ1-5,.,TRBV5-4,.,CASSSGSNQPQHF,TGTGCCAGCAGCTCGGGGAGCAATCAGCCCCAGCATTTT